One sample yielded the 9 T cell receptor beta chains listed below, sequenced in a study of Ad26.COV2.S vaccination and SARS-CoV-2 variants. TCRdb's table, derived via immunoSEQ multiplex PCR, lists solely in-frame clones and lacks some. The data hold roughly 350,000 clones, with roughly 84% observed a single time. Treatment noted: over 15 received Ad26.COV2.S at low or high dose, single or two shots; about 5 received placebo; per-sample allocation not given. Sampling happened 63 days after the first vaccine or placebo injection. The input for sequencing was peripheral blood, taken in a trial of Ad26.COV2.S vaccine versus placebo. The receptor set was obtained from a person aged 18-65 years who received the Ad26.COV2.S COVID-19 vaccine or a placebo.

The chain joins TRBV10-3 to TRBJ2-3; D possibly matches TRBD1 or TRBD2 (5 bases each). Per germline, CDR1 ENHRY and CDR2 SYGVKD. CDR3 length: 14 amino acids. Trimming stripped 5 bases from V and 2 bases from J, with 11 bases between. The CDR3 region is CAISPGTSTDTQYF. The CDR3 DNA reads TGTGCCATCAGTCCTGGGACCTCCACAGATACGCAGTATTTT.

CDR3 in DNA: TGTGCCAGCTCACCGCAGGGGAAAGGCTCTAATGAAAAACTGTTTTTT. Its translation: CASSPQGKGSNEKLFF. V gene TRBV18 combines with J gene TRBJ1-4; D is perhaps TRBD1 (6 bases). V was shortened by 3 bases and J by 3 bases, with 14 bases between the two germline ends. The germline CDR1 and CDR2 sequences are KGHSH and LQKENI. The CDR3 has 16 amino acids.

In regard to this clone: Other nucleotide sequences in the sample specify the same CDR3. This chain links TRBV7-8 with TRBJ1-2; no reliable D call. Germline V lookup: CDR1 SGHVS, CDR2 FQNEAQ. The CDR3 covers 12 residues. V was trimmed by 5 bases and J by 4 bases, leaving 8 bases between them. In DNA form, the CDR3 reads TGTGCCAGCAGCCCCGACGGCTATGGCTACACCTTC. It encodes CASSPDGYGYTF.

The rearrangement links TRBV19 to TRBJ1-1, with 9 bases aligning to TRBD1. The length of the CDR3 is 13 residues. Germline trimming cut 9 bases from V and 2 bases from J; bases unmatched to any gene: 4. Germline CDR1 reads LNHDA; CDR2 reads SQIVND (reference sequence). CDR3 sequence (DNA): TGTGCCAGCCGACAGGGGGGCAACACTGAAGCTTTCTTT. Protein: CASRQGGNTEAFF.

The chain is built from TRBV5-1 and TRBJ1-2; 10 bases agree with TRBD1. Germline V CDR1 and CDR2: SGHRS, YFSETQ. V trimming: 4 bases; J trimming: 2 bases; junction bases outside the gene matches: 2. This CDR3 is built from 14 residues. In nucleotides, the CDR3 is TGCGCCAGCAGCCCGACAGGGGGCAACTATGGCTACACCTTC. Residues: CASSPTGGNYGYTF.

This chain joins TRBV11-1 and TRBJ2-5; D might be TRBD1 (6 bases). Trimming took off 5 bases at V and 2 bases at J, with 12 bases between the two ends. CDR3 length: 14 amino acids. In germline, CDR1 is SGHAT, CDR2 FQDESV (reference sequence). The chain's CDR3 is CASSGQSEQETQYF. DNA for the CDR3: TGTGCCAGCAGCGGACAGTCAGAACAAGAGACCCAGTACTTC. The full variable domain, in which reference TRBV11-1 and TRBJ2-5 provide the parts outside the CDR3, is EAEVAQSPRYKITEKSQAVAFWCDPISGHATLYWYRQILGQGPELLVQFQDESVVDDSQLPKDRFSAERLKGVDSTLKIQPAELGDSAMYLCASSGQSEQETQYFGPGTRLLVL.

This chain connects TRBV18 to TRBJ2-1, with D perhaps TRBD1 or TRBD2 (6 bases each). CDR3 length: 14 amino acids. Germline V gene lookup returns CDR1 KGHSH and CDR2 LQKENI. V gave up 3 bases and J gave up 9 bases, with 15 bases separating them. Here the CDR3 reads CASSPQMGGIEQFF. CDR3 DNA: TGTGCCAGCTCACCCCAAATGGGGGGCATTGAGCAGTTCTTC.

The V gene is TRBV6-5, the J gene TRBJ1-2; 10 bases line up with TRBD1. With V trimmed by 7 bases and J by 1 base, 3 bases remained unmatched. Per germline, CDR1 MNHEY and CDR2 SVGAGI. The CDR3 runs 14 residues. The CDR3, as DNA: TGTGCCAGCATACGGGACAGGGGTAACTATGGCTACACCTTC. Amino acids: CASIRDRGNYGYTF.

This clone occurred once. J is TRBJ2-3 and V is TRBV27; 7 positions agree with TRBD2. CDR1 and CDR2 (germline): MNHEY, SMNVEV (reference sequence). The CDR3 has 16 amino acids. V was pared by 3 bases and J by 3 bases, with 9 bases of the junction left unmatched. Here the CDR3 reads CASSFVAGGGTDTQYF. CDR3 DNA sequence: TGTGCCAGCAGTTTTGTAGCGGGCGGGGGAACAGATACGCAGTATTTT.